The 14 T cell receptor beta chains below were found in one sample sequenced in a study of cytomegalovirus exposure and HLA in healthy donors. Researchers ran the PCR with 60 Vbeta and 13 Jbeta primers. TCRdb keeps only in-frame clones here, not all; method: immunoSEQ multiplex PCR. This table holds under 150,000 clones, over 60% found once. Sequenced: PBMCs. These receptors all stem from a human donor in good health.

The CDR3 here is CASSYPNGLAGGEQYF. The CDR3 DNA reads as TGTGCCAGCAGTTATCCAAACGGACTAGCGGGAGGAGAGCAGTACTTC. This sequence joins TRBV28 and TRBJ2-7; 14 bases are a match to TRBD2. CDR3 length: 16 residues. The trim removed 4 bases at V and 7 bases at J, leaving 9 bases unmatched. CDR1 and CDR2 (germline): MDHEN, SYDVKM.

The V and J genes are TRBV11-2 and TRBJ2-1; maybe TRBD2 (7 bases). With 4 bases removed from V and 7 bases from J, the gap between germline ends came to 17 bases. The germline V gene encodes CDR1 SGHAT and CDR2 FQNNGV. CDR3 length: 15 amino acids. CDR3 sequence (DNA): TGTGCCAGCAGCTCCCAGCCGGGGGGCCTGAATGAGCAGTTCTTC. It translates to CASSSQPGGLNEQFF.

The J gene is TRBJ2-5, the V gene TRBV19, with 12 nucleotides matching TRBD2. Germline V gives CDR1 LNHDA, CDR2 SQIVND (reference sequence). The length of the CDR3 is 16 residues. Trimming took 2 bases from V and 3 from J; bases not matched to a gene: 4. This chain's CDR3 is CASSIWTSGEEETQYF. The CDR3 DNA reads TGTGCCAGTAGTATATGGACTAGCGGGGAGGAAGAGACCCAGTACTTC. The complete variable domain, with remaining parts taken from reference TRBV19 and TRBJ2-5, reads DGGITQSPKYLFRKEGQNVTLSCEQNLNHDAMYWYRQDPGQGLRLIYYSQIVNDFQKGDIAEGYSVSREKKESFPLTVTSAQKNPTAFYLCASSIWTSGEEETQYFGPGTRLLVL.

The chain combines TRBV19 with TRBJ2-7; D is perhaps TRBD2 (5 bases). This CDR3 has 12 amino acids. Germline CDR1 reads LNHDA; CDR2 reads SQIVND (reference sequence). Trimming removed 4 bases from V and 8 bases from J, with 12 bases in between. The CDR3 protein is CASSSYRDQQYF. In nucleotides, the CDR3 is TGTGCCAGTAGTAGCTACCGGGATCAGCAGTACTTC.

CDR3 residues: CAWSAVSAFF. The CDR3 DNA reads as TGTGCCTGGAGTGCCGTGAGTGCTTTCTTT. The V and J genes are TRBV30 and TRBJ1-1; D unclear. Germline CDR1 GTSNPN, CDR2 SVGIG (reference sequence). Trimming pared 1 base from V and 11 bases from J, leaving 8 bases between. This CDR3 region has 10 residues.

The chain joins TRBV21-1 to TRBJ2-4; whether TRBD1, the table's D call, matches the DNA was not checked. TRBV21-1 is recorded as a pseudogene. The CDR3 totals 16 residues. CDR3 nucleotide sequence: TGTGCCAGCAGCATTGTCAGGGGGATGACCAAAAACATTCAGTACTTC. It specifies CASSIVRGMTKNIQYF.

The chain has TRBV6-5 and TRBJ2-1; a weak D match, TRBD2 (5 bases). V was pared by 4 bases and J by 0 bases, with 7 bases between. Per germline, CDR1 MNHEY and CDR2 SVGAGI. The CDR3 has 14 amino acids. The CDR3 DNA reads as TGTGCCAGCAGTTTTGGGAGCTCCTACAATGAGCAGTTCTTC. Encoded protein: CASSFGSSYNEQFF.

V usage is TRBV9 and J usage is TRBJ1-3; D call uncertain. Trimming stripped 3 bases from V and 0 bases from J, with 7 bases between. The length of the CDR3 is 14 residues. Germline V gene data show CDR1 as SGDLS and CDR2 as YYNGEE. CDR3 sequence (DNA): TGTGCCAGCAGCGGGCTCAGCTCTGGAAACACCATATATTTT. It specifies CASSGLSSGNTIYF.

The chain recombines TRBV28 with TRBJ2-7; 7 bases agree with TRBD1. This CDR3 has 12 residues. CDR1 and CDR2 from the germline V gene are MDHEN and SYDVKM. Trimming removed 6 bases from V and 4 bases from J; junction bases left unmatched: 3. CDR3 DNA: TGTGCCAGCAGGGGACAGCTATACGAGCAGTACTTC. It encodes CASRGQLYEQYF.

The V gene is TRBV30, the J gene TRBJ1-1; 8 bases are a match to TRBD1. The trim removed 4 bases at V and 1 base at J, leaving 11 bases unmatched. The length of the CDR3 is 16 residues. The germline CDR1 and CDR2 sequences are GTSNPN and SVGIG (reference sequence). The CDR3 nucleotides are TGTGCCTGGACAGTCGGTGTAGGGACAGGGAACACTGAAGCTTTCTTT. Its translation is CAWTVGVGTGNTEAFF.

About this clone itself: At one of its ends the junction is not consistent with the germline gene, which may arise from a read error. The genes are TRBV7-9 and TRBJ1-2, with D uncertain. Looked up from germline, CDR1 is SEHNR and CDR2 is FQNEAQ (reference sequence). The CDR3 has 11 amino acids. CDR3 region: CSSSPSYGYTF. CDR3 DNA sequence: TGTTCCAGCAGCCCTTCCTATGGCTACACCTTC. Using reference TRBV7-9 and TRBJ1-2 for the parts outside the CDR3, the full variable domain is DTGVSQNPRHKITKRGQNVTFRCDPISEHNRLYWYRQTLGQGPEFLTYFQNEAQLEKSRLLSDRFSAERPKGSFSTLEIQRTEQGDSAMYLCSSSPSYGYTFGSGTRLTVV.

This chain connects TRBV16 to TRBJ2-7; D unresolved. V dropped 0 bases and J dropped 3 bases, with 12 bases sitting between them. The CDR3 is 15 residues long. Germline V CDR1 and CDR2: KGHSY, FQNENV. The CDR3 protein is CASSQSTGGIYEQYF. CDR3 bases: TGTGCCAGCAGCCAATCCACCGGTGGTATCTACGAGCAGTACTTC. The whole variable domain, remainder taken from reference TRBV16 and TRBJ2-7, is GEEVAQTPKHLVRGEGQKAKLYCAPIKGHSYVFWYQQVLKNEFKFLISFQNENVFDETGMPKERFSAKCLPNSPCSLEIQATKLEDSAVYFCASSQSTGGIYEQYFGPGTRLTVT.

J is TRBJ2-2 and V is TRBV11-2; TRBD2 matches 11 bases. Germline V gives CDR1 SGHAT, CDR2 FQNNGV. The CDR3 has 14 amino acids. V lost 5 bases to trimming and J lost 5 bases; unmatched junction nucleotides: 1. The CDR3 DNA follows: TGTGCCAGCAGCAGACTAGCGGGAACCGGGGAGCTGTTTTTT. It is translated as CASSRLAGTGELFF.

This clone was counted a few times. This sequence joins TRBV18 and TRBJ2-3; D is unclear. V lost 3 bases to trimming and J lost 4 bases, with 5 bases between them. There are 12 residues in the CDR3. In germline, CDR1 is KGHSH, CDR2 LQKENI. The CDR3 nucleotides are TGTGCCAGCTCACCTCTCCCAGATACGCAGTATTTT. As protein: CASSPLPDTQYF.